This T cell receptor (beta chain) was sequenced for a study of Ad26.COV2.S vaccination and SARS-CoV-2 variants. For the study at large: By the intramuscular route, Ad26.COV2.S was given once, or twice 56 days apart.

V lost 4 bases and J 6 bases, leaving 19 bases between the germline ends. Germline V CDR1 and CDR2: SGHAT, FQNNGV. The CDR3 has 15 amino acids. Notes on this clone: As yet, its antigen is unknown.

Findings and limits, study-wide: After vaccination, reports described spike-specific CD8+ and CD4+ T cell responses as showing substantial breadth.

Treatment reported: some 20 received Ad26.COV2.S at low or high dose, single or two shots; a few received placebo; per-sample allocation not given. Collection of samples fell on day 63 after the first vaccine or placebo injection. This table comes from immunoSEQ multiplex PCR, and its TCRdb copy is limited to in-frame clones, with some not included. The sample comprises hundreds of thousands of clones, around 90% of which are singletons, and about 6.4% rests with the top ten. The TCR comes from a person between 18 and 65 years old who received the Ad26.COV2.S COVID-19 vaccine or a placebo. This chain links TRBV11-2 with TRBJ2-7, with D maybe TRBD1 (5 bases). The sample was peripheral blood, taken in a trial of Ad26.COV2.S vaccine versus placebo. The CDR3 is CASSSEDTLRREQYF. CDR3 in DNA: TGTGCCAGCAGCTCCGAGGACACCCTAAGGCGCGAGCAGTACTTC.